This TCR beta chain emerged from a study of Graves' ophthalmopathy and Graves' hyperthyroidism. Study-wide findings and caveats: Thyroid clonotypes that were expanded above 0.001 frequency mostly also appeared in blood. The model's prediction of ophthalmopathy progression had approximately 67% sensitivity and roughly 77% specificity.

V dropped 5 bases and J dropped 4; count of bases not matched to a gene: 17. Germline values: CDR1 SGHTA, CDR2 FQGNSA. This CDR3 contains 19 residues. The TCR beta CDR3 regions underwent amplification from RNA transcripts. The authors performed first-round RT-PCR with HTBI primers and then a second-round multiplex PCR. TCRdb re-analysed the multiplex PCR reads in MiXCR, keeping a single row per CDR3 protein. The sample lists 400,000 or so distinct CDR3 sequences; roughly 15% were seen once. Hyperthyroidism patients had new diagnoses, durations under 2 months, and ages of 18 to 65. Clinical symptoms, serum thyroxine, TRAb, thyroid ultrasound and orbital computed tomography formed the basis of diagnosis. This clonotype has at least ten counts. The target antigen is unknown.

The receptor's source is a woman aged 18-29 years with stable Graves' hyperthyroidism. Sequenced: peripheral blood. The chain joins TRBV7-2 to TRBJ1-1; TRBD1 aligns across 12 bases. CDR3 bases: TGTGCCAGCAGCCCTAGAGGGGGACAGGGGGCAAATCGTCCCACTGAAGCTTTCTTT. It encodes CASSPRGGQGANRPTEAFF.